The text below deals with one TCR beta chain. This sample is drawn from a study of blood T cell repertoires in COVID-19. The CDR3 runs 14 residues. V was cut by 3 bases and J by 7 bases, with 14 bases left in between. Germline values: CDR1 SGDLS, CDR2 YYNGEE. Measured with immunoSEQ multiplex PCR; TCRdb has only the in-frame clones, and not every one. The data show 110,000 to 150,000 clones, with around 89% seen just once and roughly 3.2% held by the top ten. The receptor was derived from a woman in her fifties or sixties with active COVID-19. The sample consisted of peripheral blood. The rearrangement links TRBV9 to TRBJ2-1, with a weak D call TRBD2 (5 bases). CDR3 sequence reads: CASSGTTSHNEQFF. CDR3 DNA sequence: TGTGCCAGCAGCGGCACTACTAGTCATAATGAGCAGTTCTTC.